This T cell receptor (beta chain) stems from a study of beta chain features in type 1 diabetes. Study information: Over 85,000,000 sorted cells were examined across all samples.

CDR1 is SGDLS and CDR2 is YYNGEE in the germline V gene. The CDR3 is 16 residues long. With 3 bases clipped from V and 4 bases from J, the junction kept 11 bases outside the gene matches. The sequenced template was cDNA made from the entire isolated RNA. Some clones are missing from TCRdb's copy, which holds only in-frame ones; the method was immunoSEQ multiplex PCR. The data hold under 450,000 clones, with about 14% observed a single time. Study-level results: There were fewer insertions and more deletions at the VDJ junctions of type 1 diabetes patients. Naive, central memory and regulatory TCRB repertoires appeared more similar among patients than healthy donors. Over-representation of high TCR-expressing cells was a possible consequence of cDNA sequencing.

Comments on this clone: Its antigen remains unidentified.

This clonotype was obtained from a man aged 30-40 years in good health. Sequences were obtained from naive CD4+ T cells from blood. The chain recombines TRBV9 with TRBJ2-3; TRBD1 aligns across 7 bases. The CDR3 nucleotides read TGTGCCAGCAGCGCGAGGTCCCTGCAGGGGGCAGATACGCAGTATTTT. It specifies CASSARSLQGADTQYF.